What follows describes a single T cell receptor beta chain. This table comes from immunoSEQ multiplex PCR, and its TCRdb copy is limited to in-frame clones, with some not included. The table lists hundreds of thousands of clones, approximately 95% of them singletons. The data stem from a study of shared clonotypes between healthy human individuals. V was clipped by 4 bases and J by 4 bases; unmatched bases: 12. CDR1 and CDR2 from the germline V gene are LNHDA and SQIVND (reference sequence). This CDR3 spans 16 amino acids. The naive CD8 subset, CD45RO-negative cells positively selected for CCR7, excluded terminally differentiated effector memory CD45RA+ cells. The healthy adult donors were HIV-negative and reported no recent acute infections or vaccinations.

The chain is built from TRBV19 and TRBJ1-1; TRBD1 aligns across 7 bases. This TCR came from a woman in her thirties in good health. The sequencing sample was made of naive CD8+ T cells sorted from blood. The CDR3 is CASSTPRQGRGTEAFF. The CDR3 DNA is TGTGCCAGTAGTACCCCCCGACAGGGAAGGGGCACTGAAGCTTTCTTT.